These T cell receptor beta chains were read from a single sample in a study of CD8 T cells in ankylosing spondylitis. TCRdb reprocessed the 5' RACE reads via MiXCR and lists one record per CDR3 protein. This sample yields approximately 500,000 distinct CDR3 sequences, of which roughly 13% are seen a single time; almost 7% belongs to the top ten. The sample consisted of blood, either unsorted or a sorted T cell fraction (not recorded which). The source of these receptors is a male donor with ankylosing spondylitis. The CDR3 runs from the conserved cysteine through the conserved F or W. D genes are given only for firm matches. The size field is filled for only some rows; it gives once, few, many or a size class.

>NA|TRBV11-2|TRBJ2-1|many
CASSWGGNEQFF
TGTGCCAGCAGCTGGGGAGGCAATGAGCAGTTCTTC
>NA|TRBV24-1|TRBJ2-1|NA
CATSDYDGGYNEQFF
TGTGCCACCAGTGATTACGACGGAGGCTACAATGAGCAGTTCTTC
>NA|TRBV7-9|TRBJ2-4|many
CASSLVFASQTKNIQYF
TGTGCCAGCAGCTTAGTTTTTGCGTCGCAGACCAAAAACATTCAGTACTTC
>TRBD1|TRBV20-1|TRBJ1-2|NA
CSASSGTAGGYGYTF
TGCAGTGCTAGCTCCGGGACAGCGGGGGGCTATGGCTACACCTTC
>NA|TRBV4-2|TRBJ2-7|NA
CASSQVRGGEQYF
TGTGCCAGCAGCCAAGTCCGAGGGGGTGAGCAGTACTTC
>NA|TRBV6-1|TRBJ2-3|few
CASRTGNTDTQYF
TGTGCCAGCAGGACAGGAAACACAGATACGCAGTATTTT
>TRBD2|TRBV7-2|TRBJ2-1|few
CASSLILAGGINNEQFF
TGTGCCAGCAGCTTAATACTAGCGGGAGGGATTAACAATGAGCAGTTCTTC
>NA|TRBV5-1|TRBJ2-5|NA
CASASGRALETQYF
TGCGCCAGCGCCTCGGGGCGGGCCCTGGAGACCCAGTACTTC
>NA|TRBV7-9|TRBJ2-5|few
CASSPAVLQETQYF
TGTGCCAGCAGCCCAGCGGTCCTACAAGAGACCCAGTACTTC
>NA|TRBV4-1|TRBJ2-3|many
CASSQDLTGGTQYF
TGCGCCAGCAGCCAAGATTTAACGGGTGGAACGCAGTATTTT
>NA|TRBV29-1|TRBJ2-2|few
CSVEVLASGELFF
TGCAGCGTTGAAGTGCTAGCGTCCGGGGAGCTGTTTTTT
>NA|TRBV20-1|TRBJ2-7|NA
CSAALGAASYEQYF
TGCAGTGCCGCCCTCGGGGCAGCTTCCTACGAGCAGTACTTC
>TRBD2|TRBV7-9|TRBJ2-5|NA
CASSLKGSGGPETQYF
TGTGCCAGCAGCTTAAAAGGTAGCGGGGGCCCAGAGACCCAGTACTTC
>NA|TRBV28|TRBJ2-2|NA
CASSSSESTYTGELFF
TGTGCCAGCAGCTCTAGCGAGAGTACGTACACCGGGGAGCTGTTTTTT
>TRBD1|TRBV5-1|TRBJ1-1|NA
CASSSGQALNTEAFF
TGCGCCAGCAGCTCCGGACAGGCGCTGAACACTGAAGCTTTCTTT
>TRBD2|TRBV5-6|TRBJ2-5|many
CASSFTSTSGQETQYF
TGTGCCAGCAGCTTCACTTCGACTAGCGGACAAGAGACCCAGTACTTC
>NA|TRBV2|TRBJ2-1|many
CASSEFGYEQFF
TGTGCCAGCAGTGAATTTGGATATGAGCAGTTCTTC
>NA|TRBV4-2|TRBJ2-3|few
CASSQGGTADTQYF
TGTGCCAGCAGCCAAGGAGGAACCGCAGATACGCAGTATTTT
>NA|TRBV5-1|TRBJ2-1|many
CASRISTSEQFF
TGCGCCAGCAGGATTAGTACAAGTGAGCAGTTCTTC
>NA|TRBV6-6|TRBJ2-1|few
CASSYIRDEQFF
TGTGCCAGCAGTTACATTAGGGATGAGCAGTTCTTC
>NA|TRBV3-1|TRBJ2-2|few
CASSQDPGTGELFF
TGTGCCAGCAGCCAAGACCCCGGCACCGGGGAGCTGTTTTTT
>NA|TRBV5-1|TRBJ2-2|many
CASSLAHGSGELFF
TGCGCCAGCAGCTTGGCCCATGGATCCGGGGAGCTGTTTTTT
>NA|TRBV4-2|TRBJ2-3|many
CASSQDSREWGTDTQYF
TGTGCCAGCAGCCAAGATTCCCGGGAGTGGGGCACAGATACGCAGTATTTT
>NA|TRBV12-3/TRBV12-4|TRBJ2-1|NA
CASTWDYNEQFF
TGTGCCAGCACCTGGGATTACAATGAGCAGTTCTTC
>NA|TRBV5-1|TRBJ2-3|NA
CASSLDVGYTQYF
TGCGCCAGCAGCTTGGATGTGGGATATACGCAGTATTTT
>TRBD2|TRBV18|TRBJ2-1|few
CASSPPASGDEQFF
TGTGCCAGCTCACCACCGGCTAGCGGGGATGAGCAGTTCTTC
>TRBD1|TRBV5-1|TRBJ2-7|few
CASSRQGANGEQYF
TGCGCCAGCAGCCGACAGGGGGCGAATGGTGAGCAGTACTTC
>NA|TRBV29-1|TRBJ2-1|many
CSVEVKGLYNEQFF
TGCAGCGTTGAAGTAAAGGGGCTGTACAATGAGCAGTTCTTC
>NA|TRBV5-1|TRBJ2-3|NA
CASSLGAGVSSTDTQYF
TGCGCCAGCAGCTTGGGAGCGGGCGTGTCTAGCACAGATACGCAGTATTTT
>TRBD1|TRBV2|TRBJ1-2|many
CASSTRGQGEYGYTF
TGTGCCAGCAGCACTCGAGGACAGGGGGAGTATGGCTACACCTTC
>NA|TRBV3-1|TRBJ2-1|few
CASSQGRVHNEQFF
TGTGCCAGCAGCCAAGGGAGGGTTCACAATGAGCAGTTCTTC
>TRBD1|TRBV12-3/TRBV12-4|TRBJ1-1|many
CASSPNRDRVTEAFF
TGTGCCAGCAGCCCGAACCGGGACAGGGTTACTGAAGCTTTCTTT
>TRBD2|TRBV6-1|TRBJ2-7|NA
CASSLRTSGSRPYEQYF
TGTGCCAGCAGTCTAAGGACTAGCGGGAGTAGGCCCTACGAGCAGTACTTC
>NA|TRBV4-2|TRBJ2-3|many
CASSQALQESDTQYF
TGTGCCAGCAGCCAAGCTTTGCAGGAAAGCGATACGCAGTATTTT
>NA|TRBV18|TRBJ2-5|few
CASSPGDGQTQYF
TGTGCCAGCTCACCAGGCGATGGTCAGACCCAGTACTTC
>TRBD1|TRBV18|TRBJ2-7|many
CASSSNWGQGMASYEQYF
TGTGCCAGCTCGTCAAACTGGGGACAGGGAATGGCATCCTACGAGCAGTACTTC
>NA|TRBV11-2|TRBJ2-3|many
CASSPPRRPGTDTQYF
TGTGCCAGCAGCCCCCCACGTCGTCCTGGCACAGATACGCAGTATTTT
>TRBD1|TRBV20-1|TRBJ2-5|NA
CSARDRGLETQYF
TGCAGTGCCCGCGACAGGGGTCTAGAGACCCAGTACTTC
>NA|TRBV5-1|TRBJ2-1|NA
CASSLLSGTAGYNEQFF
TGCGCCAGCAGCTTGCTCTCCGGGACGGCGGGTTACAATGAGCAGTTCTTC
>NA|TRBV12-3/TRBV12-4|TRBJ2-2|once
CAISLPSFREGHTGELFF
TGTGCCATCAGTTTACCCTCTTTCCGCGAGGGGCACACCGGGGAGCTGTTTTTT
>NA|TRBV12-3/TRBV12-4|TRBJ2-1|many
CASSLEGRAYNEQFF
TGTGCCAGCAGTTTAGAAGGGCGCGCCTACAATGAGCAGTTCTTC
>NA|TRBV6-4|TRBJ2-3|NA
CASSEAREADTQYF
TGTGCCAGCAGTGAAGCGAGGGAGGCAGATACGCAGTATTTT
>NA|TRBV10-3|TRBJ2-5|many
CAISERPGAETQYF
TGTGCCATCAGTGAGCGTCCGGGAGCGGAGACCCAGTACTTC